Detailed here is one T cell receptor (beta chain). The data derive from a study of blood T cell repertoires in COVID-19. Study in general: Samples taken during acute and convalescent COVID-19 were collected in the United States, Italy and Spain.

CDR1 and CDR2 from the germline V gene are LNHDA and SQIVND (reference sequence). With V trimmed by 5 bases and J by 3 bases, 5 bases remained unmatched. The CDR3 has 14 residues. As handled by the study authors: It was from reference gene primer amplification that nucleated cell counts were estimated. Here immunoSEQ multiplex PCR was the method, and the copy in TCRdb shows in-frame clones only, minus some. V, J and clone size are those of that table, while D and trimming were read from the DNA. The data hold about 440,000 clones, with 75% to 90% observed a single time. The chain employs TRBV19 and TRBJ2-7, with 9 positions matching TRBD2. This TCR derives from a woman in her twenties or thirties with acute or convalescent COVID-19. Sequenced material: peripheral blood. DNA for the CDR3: TGTGCCAGTAGTTGGGCTAGCGGGGACTACGAGCAGTACTTC. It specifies CASSWASGDYEQYF.